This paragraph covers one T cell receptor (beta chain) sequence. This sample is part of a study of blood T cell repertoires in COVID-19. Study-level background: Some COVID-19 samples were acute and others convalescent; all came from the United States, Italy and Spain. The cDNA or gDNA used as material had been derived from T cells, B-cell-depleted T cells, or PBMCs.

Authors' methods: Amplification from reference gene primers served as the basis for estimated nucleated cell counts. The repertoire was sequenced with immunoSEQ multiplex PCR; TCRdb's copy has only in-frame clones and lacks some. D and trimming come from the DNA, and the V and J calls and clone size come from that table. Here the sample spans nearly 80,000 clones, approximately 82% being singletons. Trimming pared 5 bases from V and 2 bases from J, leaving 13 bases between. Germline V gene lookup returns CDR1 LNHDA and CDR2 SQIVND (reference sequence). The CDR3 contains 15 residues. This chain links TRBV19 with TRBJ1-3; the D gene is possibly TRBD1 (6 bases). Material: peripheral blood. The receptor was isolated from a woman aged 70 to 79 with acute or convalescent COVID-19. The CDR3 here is CASSPRTDAGNTIYF. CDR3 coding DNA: TGTGCCAGTAGTCCAAGGACAGATGCTGGAAACACCATATATTTT.